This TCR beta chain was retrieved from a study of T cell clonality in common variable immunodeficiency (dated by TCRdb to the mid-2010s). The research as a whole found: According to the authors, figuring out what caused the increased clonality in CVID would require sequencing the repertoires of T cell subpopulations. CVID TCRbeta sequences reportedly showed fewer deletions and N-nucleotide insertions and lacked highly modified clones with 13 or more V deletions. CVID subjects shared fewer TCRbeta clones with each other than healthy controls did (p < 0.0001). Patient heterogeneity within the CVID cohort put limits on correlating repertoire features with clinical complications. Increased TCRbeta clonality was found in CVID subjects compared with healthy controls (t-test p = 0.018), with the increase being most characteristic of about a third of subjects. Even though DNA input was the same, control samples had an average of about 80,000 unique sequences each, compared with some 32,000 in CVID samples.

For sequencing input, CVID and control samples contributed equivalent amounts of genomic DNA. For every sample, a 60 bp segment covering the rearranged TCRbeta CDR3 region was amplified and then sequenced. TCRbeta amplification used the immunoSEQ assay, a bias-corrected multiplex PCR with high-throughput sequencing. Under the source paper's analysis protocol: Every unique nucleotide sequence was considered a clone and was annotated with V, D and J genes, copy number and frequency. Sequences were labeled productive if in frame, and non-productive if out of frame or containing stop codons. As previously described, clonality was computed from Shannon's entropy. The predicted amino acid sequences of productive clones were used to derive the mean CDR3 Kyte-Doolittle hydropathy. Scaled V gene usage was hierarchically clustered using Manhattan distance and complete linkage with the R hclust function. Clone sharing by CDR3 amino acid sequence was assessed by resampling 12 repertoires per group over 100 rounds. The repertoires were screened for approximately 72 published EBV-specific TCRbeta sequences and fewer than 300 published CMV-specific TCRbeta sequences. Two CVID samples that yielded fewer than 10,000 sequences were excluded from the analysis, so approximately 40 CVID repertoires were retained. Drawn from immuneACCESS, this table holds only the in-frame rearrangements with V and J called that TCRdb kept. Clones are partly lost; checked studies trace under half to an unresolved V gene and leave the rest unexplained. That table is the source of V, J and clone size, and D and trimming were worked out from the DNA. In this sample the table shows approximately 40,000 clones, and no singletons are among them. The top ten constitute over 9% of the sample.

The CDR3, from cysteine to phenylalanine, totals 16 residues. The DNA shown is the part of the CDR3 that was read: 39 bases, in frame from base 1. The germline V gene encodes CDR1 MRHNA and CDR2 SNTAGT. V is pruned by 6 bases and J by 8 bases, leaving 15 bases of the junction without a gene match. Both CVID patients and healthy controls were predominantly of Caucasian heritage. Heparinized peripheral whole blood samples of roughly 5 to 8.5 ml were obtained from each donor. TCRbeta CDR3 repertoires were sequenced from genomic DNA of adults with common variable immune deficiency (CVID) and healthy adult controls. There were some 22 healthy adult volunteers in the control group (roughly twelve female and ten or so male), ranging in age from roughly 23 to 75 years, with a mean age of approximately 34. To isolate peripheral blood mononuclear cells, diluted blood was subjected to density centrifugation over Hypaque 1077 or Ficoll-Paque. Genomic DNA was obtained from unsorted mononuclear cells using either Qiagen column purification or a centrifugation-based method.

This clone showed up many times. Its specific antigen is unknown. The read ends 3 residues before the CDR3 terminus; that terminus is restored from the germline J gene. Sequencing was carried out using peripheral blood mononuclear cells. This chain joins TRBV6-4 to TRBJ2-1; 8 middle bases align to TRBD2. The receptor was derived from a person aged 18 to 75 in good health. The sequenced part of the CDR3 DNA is TGTGCCAGCAGGGGTAACCCGGGACTAGTCTGGGATGAG. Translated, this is CASRGNPGLVWDE. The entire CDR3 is CASRGNPGLVWDEQFF.